Sequencing of this TCR beta chain was carried out in a study of beta chain features in type 1 diabetes. General study results and limits: Naive, central memory and Treg TCRB repertoires seemed to resemble each other more closely in patients than they did in healthy donors. Within each of all four CD4+ subsets, Type 1 diabetes patients had TCRB CDR3s that were moderately but significantly shorter. Insertions were fewer and deletions more numerous at VDJ junctions in type 1 diabetes patients.

The isolated RNA, all of it, was reverse transcribed, so expressed TCRB transcripts were what got sequenced. Libraries were prepared by immunoSEQ multiplex PCR; TCRdb keeps only in-frame clonotypes and omits some of them. The top ten hold just under 0.04% of the sample, which has over 650,000 clones, 11% to 15% seen once. This clone came up a few times. Antigen unknown. Germline CDR1 and CDR2: SGHTA and FQGNSA. The CDR3 has 12 residues. V gave up 4 bases and J gave up 14 bases; unmatched junction bases: 9. The sample consisted of naive CD4+ T cells from blood. The receptor was isolated from a man in his late teens or twenties with type 1 diabetes. This chain uses TRBV7-2 with TRBJ2-3; the match to TRBD1 covers 7 bases. In DNA, the CDR3 is TGTGCCAGCAGCTCACCGGGACAGAACGTGTATTTT. Its translation is CASSSPGQNVYF.